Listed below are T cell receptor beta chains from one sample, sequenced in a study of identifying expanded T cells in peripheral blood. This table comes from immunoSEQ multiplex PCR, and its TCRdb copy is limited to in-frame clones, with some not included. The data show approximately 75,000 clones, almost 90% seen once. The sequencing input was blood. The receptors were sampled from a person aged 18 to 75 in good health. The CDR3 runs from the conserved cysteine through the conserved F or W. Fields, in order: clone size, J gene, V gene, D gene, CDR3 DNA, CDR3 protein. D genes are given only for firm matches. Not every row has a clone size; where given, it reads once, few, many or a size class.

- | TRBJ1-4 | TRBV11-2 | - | TGTGCCAGCAGCTTAGATCGGGCGTTTGAAAAACTGTTTTTT | CASSLDRAFEKLFF
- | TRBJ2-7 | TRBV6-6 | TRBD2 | TGTGCCAGCAGTCAAGCGGGAGCCCGCGAGCAGTACTTC | CASSQAGAREQYF
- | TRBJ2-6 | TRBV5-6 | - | TGTGCCAGCAGCTTGGACAGCCCCGGCTGGGGCCAACGTCCGACTTTC | CASSLDSPGWGQRPTF
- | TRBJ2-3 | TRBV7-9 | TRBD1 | TGTGCCAGCAGCTTAGGACAGGGGAGCACAGATACGCAGTATTTT | CASSLGQGSTDTQYF
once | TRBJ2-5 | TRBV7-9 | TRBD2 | TGTGCCAGCAGCCGCGGGGCGGGAGGACGGGAGACCCAGTACTTC | CASSRGAGGRETQYF
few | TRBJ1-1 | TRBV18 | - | TGTGCCAGCTCACCAGACGGGAACACTGAAGCTTTCTTT | CASSPDGNTEAFF
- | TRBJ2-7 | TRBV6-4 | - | TGTGCCAGAACCCCCCCTAGCGTCCCCTACGAGCAGTACTTC | CARTPPSVPYEQYF
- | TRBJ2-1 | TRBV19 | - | TGTGCCAGTAGTATAAGTGGGCATTTCTACAATGAGCAGTTCTTC | CASSISGHFYNEQFF
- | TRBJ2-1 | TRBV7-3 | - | TGTGCCAGCAGCTTAGGCCCCACTAGCATCGATGAGCAGTTCTTC | CASSLGPTSIDEQFF
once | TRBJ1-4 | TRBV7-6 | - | TGTGCCAGCAGCTTAGCAGAGAGGGAGGGGGTAACTAATGAAAAACTGTTTTTT | CASSLAEREGVTNEKLFF
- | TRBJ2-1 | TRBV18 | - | TGTGCCAGCTCACCCCTCGGGAGCTCCTACAATGAGCAGTTCTTC | CASSPLGSSYNEQFF
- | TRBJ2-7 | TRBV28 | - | TGTGCCAGCAGTCCACTGGGGTCGGGGGAGAGGCACGAGCAGTACTTC | CASSPLGSGERHEQYF
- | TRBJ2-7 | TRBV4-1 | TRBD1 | TGCGCCAGCAGCCAACGACCCAACCCGGGACAGGGGAACCACGAGCAGTACTTC | CASSQRPNPGQGNHEQYF
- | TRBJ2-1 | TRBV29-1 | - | TGCAGCGTTTCCAGGGACAATGAGCAGTTCTTC | CSVSRDNEQFF
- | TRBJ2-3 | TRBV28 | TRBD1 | TGTGCCTGCAAGGGGGCGACGACAGATACGCAGTATTTT | CACKGATTDTQYF
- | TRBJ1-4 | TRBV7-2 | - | TGTGCCAGCAGCTTAGCGCCGGCTTTGGGTGAAAAACTGTTTTTT | CASSLAPALGEKLFF
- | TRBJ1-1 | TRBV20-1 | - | TGCAGTGCTAGGGGACTAGGGGAAGCTTTCTTT | CSARGLGEAFF
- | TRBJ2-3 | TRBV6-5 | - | TGTGCCAGCAGTTACTCGATTCAGCGGCCCACAGATACGCAGTATTTT | CASSYSIQRPTDTQYF
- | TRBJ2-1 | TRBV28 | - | TGTGCCAGCAGTCCCCCCCAGCGGGCCTACAATGAGCAGTTCTTC | CASSPPQRAYNEQFF
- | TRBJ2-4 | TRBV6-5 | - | TGTGCCAGCAGTTATTCCGGGACGGAAAACATTCAGTACTTC | CASSYSGTENIQYF
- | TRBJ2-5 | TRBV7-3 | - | TGTGCCAGCAGCCAAGCATGCGAACCACTAGGGGTAAGTTCTAATGAGACCCAGTACTTC | CASSQACEPLGVSSNETQYF
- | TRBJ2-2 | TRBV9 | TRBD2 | TGTGCCAGCAGCGAGGGAGGGCCTTCCGGGGAGCTGTTTTTT | CASSEGGPSGELFF
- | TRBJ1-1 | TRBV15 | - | TGTGCCACCAGCAGAGCCGAATACACTGAAGCTTTCTTT | CATSRAEYTEAFF
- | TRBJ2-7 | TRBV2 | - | TGTGCCAGCAGGCGGGAAATCTACGAGCAGTACTTC | CASRREIYEQYF
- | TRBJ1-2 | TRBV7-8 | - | TGTGCCAGCAGCTCCCTTGCGCGAAATACGGTTGGCTACACCTTC | CASSSLARNTVGYTF
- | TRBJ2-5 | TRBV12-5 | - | TGTGCTAGTGGTTTGGGGTCCAGCGACCAAGAGACCCAGTACTTC | CASGLGSSDQETQYF
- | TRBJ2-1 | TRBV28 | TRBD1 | TGTGCCAGCAGCACAACAGGGGGCCGTTCCTCTATCTCCTACAATGAGCAGTTCTTC | CASSTTGGRSSISYNEQFF
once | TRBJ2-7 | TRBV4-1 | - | TGCGCCAGCAGCCAAGTCTTACCGTCCTTGTTGGGATCCTACGAGCAGTACTTC | CASSQVLPSLLGSYEQYF
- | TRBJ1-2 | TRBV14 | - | TGTGCCAGCAGCCAAGACAGGGTCGGGAACTATGGCTACACCTTC | CASSQDRVGNYGYTF
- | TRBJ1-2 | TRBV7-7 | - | TGTGCCAGCAGCTTTTTCAGGGGAGGGAACTATGGCTACACCTTC | CASSFFRGGNYGYTF
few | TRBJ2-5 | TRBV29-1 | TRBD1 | TGCAGCGTGGGGACAGGAAACCAAGAGACCCAGTACTTC | CSVGTGNQETQYF
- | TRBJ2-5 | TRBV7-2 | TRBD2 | TGTGCCAGCACACGGCGGGGGGGCGAAGAGACCCAGTACTTC | CASTRRGGEETQYF
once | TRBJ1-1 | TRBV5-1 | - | TGCGCCAGCAGCTTGGGGGGAAGAGGGGCAACGAACACTGAAGCTTTCTTT | CASSLGGRGATNTEAFF
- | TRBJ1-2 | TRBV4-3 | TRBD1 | TGCGCCAGCAGCCCTAGACAGGGGGAGAGATACTATGGCTACACCTTC | CASSPRQGERYYGYTF
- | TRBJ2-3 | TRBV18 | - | TGTGCCAGCTCACCAAACAGGGCGGGCACAGATACGCAGTATTTT | CASSPNRAGTDTQYF
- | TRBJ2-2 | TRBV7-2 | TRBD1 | TGTGCCAGCAGCTTACCCCCAGGGGGCAACCCCGGGGAGCTGTTTTTT | CASSLPPGGNPGELFF
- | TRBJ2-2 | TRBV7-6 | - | TGTGCCAGCAGCTCCCCGGGTCCGAACACCGGGGAGCTGTTTTTT | CASSSPGPNTGELFF
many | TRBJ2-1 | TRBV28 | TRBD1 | TGTGCCAGCAGTCCCCGACAGGGCCTCTACAATGAGCAGTTCTTC | CASSPRQGLYNEQFF
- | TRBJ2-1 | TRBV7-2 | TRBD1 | TGTGCCAGCAGCTTAGGTACAGGGGGCAATGAGCAGTTCTTC | CASSLGTGGNEQFF
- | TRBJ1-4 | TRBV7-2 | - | TGTGCCAGCAGCTCCACGAGAAATGAAAAACTGTTTTTT | CASSSTRNEKLFF
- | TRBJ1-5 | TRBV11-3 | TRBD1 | TGTGCCAGCAGCTTGGGACAGGGCAATCAGCCCCAGCATTTT | CASSLGQGNQPQHF
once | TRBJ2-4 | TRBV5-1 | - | TGCGCCAGCAGCTTGGACGCCGGGTTCGGCATTCAGTACTTC | CASSLDAGFGIQYF
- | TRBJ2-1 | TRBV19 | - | TGTGCCAGTAGTACAGGGAGGAGGGAGAACAATGAGCAGTTCTTC | CASSTGRRENNEQFF
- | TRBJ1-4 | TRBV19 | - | TGTGCCAGTAGTGAAACCGGGACTGCTGAAAAACTGTTTTTT | CASSETGTAEKLFF
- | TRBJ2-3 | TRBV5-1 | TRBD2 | TGCGCCAGCAGCTCCTTCGGAACTAGCGGGGCGGATACGCAGTATTTT | CASSSFGTSGADTQYF
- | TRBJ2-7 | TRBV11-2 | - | TGTGCCAGCAGCTTAGGTGAGGGAGTCGGCTACGAGCAGTACTTC | CASSLGEGVGYEQYF
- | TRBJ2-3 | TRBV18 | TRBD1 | TGTGCCAGCTCACGCGGGACAGGGCCAGATACGCAGTATTTT | CASSRGTGPDTQYF
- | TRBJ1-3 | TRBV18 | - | TGTGCCAGCTCACCCTATTCAGGGGACAACTCTGGAAACACCATATATTTT | CASSPYSGDNSGNTIYF
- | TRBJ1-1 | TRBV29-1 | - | TGCAGCGTTACAGGGACGAACACTGAAGCTTTCTTT | CSVTGTNTEAFF
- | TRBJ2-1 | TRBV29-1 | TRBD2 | TGCAGCCTCAGCGTGGCTAGCGGGAGTATTAGTGAGCAGTTCTTC | CSLSVASGSISEQFF
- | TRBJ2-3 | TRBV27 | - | TGTGCCAGCAGTTTAAAGTGGACAGATACGCAGTATTTT | CASSLKWTDTQYF
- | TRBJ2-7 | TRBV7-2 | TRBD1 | TGTGCCAGCAGCGACCGGGACAGGGACCACGAGCAGTACTTC | CASSDRDRDHEQYF
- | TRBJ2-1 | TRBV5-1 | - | TGCGCCAGCAGCTTGTCTGGAGACTCGAGCAGCAATGAGCAGTTCTTC | CASSLSGDSSSNEQFF
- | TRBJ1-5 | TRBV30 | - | TGTGCCTGGACTCCAGGGGAAAGCAATCAGCCCCAGCATTTT | CAWTPGESNQPQHF
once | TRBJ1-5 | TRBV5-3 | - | TGTGCCAGAAGCTGGGGGGTTCCAGGTCTCACAGATTGCAATCAGCCCCAGCATTTT | CARSWGVPGLTDCNQPQHF
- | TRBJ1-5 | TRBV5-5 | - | TGTGCCAGCAGCTTATTTAGAGGGGAGGGTCAGCCCCAGCATTTT | CASSLFRGEGQPQHF
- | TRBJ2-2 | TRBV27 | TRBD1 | TGTGCCAGCAGTTTAGGGACAGCCGGGGAGCTGTTTTTT | CASSLGTAGELFF
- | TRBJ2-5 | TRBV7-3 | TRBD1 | TGTGCCAGCAGCTTGACCGGGACAGTAACGGAGACCCAGTACTTC | CASSLTGTVTETQYF
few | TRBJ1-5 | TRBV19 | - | TGTGCCAGTACCCCTTCTGAGGGAGCGGTTCAGCCCCAGCATTTT | CASTPSEGAVQPQHF